A single sample is the source of the 32 T cell receptor beta chains below, sequenced in a study of blood T cell repertoires in COVID-19. Some clones are missing from TCRdb's copy, which holds only in-frame ones; the method was immunoSEQ multiplex PCR. The table lists 250,000 or so clones, around 90% of them singletons. Source material: peripheral blood. The receptor set was obtained from a man aged 25 to 45 with COVID-19, enrolled during active disease.

The CDR3 loop is CASSLSGRGTRTGELFF. CDR3 nucleotides: TGTGCCAGCAGTTTATCGGGCAGGGGGACACGAACAGGAGAGCTGTTTTTT. The chain has TRBV27 and TRBJ2-2; 7 positions match TRBD1. This CDR3 is built from 17 residues. V lost 0 bases and J lost 11; bases outside the gene matches: 15. Germline V lookup: CDR1 MNHEY, CDR2 SMNVEV (reference sequence).

The chain is built from TRBV9 and TRBJ2-5; the match to TRBD2 covers 7 bases. This CDR3 is built from 17 residues. J lost 1 base, V lost 3 bases, and 12 bases had no gene match. Germline values: CDR1 SGDLS, CDR2 YYNGEE. The CDR3 bases are TGTGCCAGCAGCGCCCACCGGGCAGGGAGGGGCCAAGAGACCCAGTACTTC. Amino acids: CASSAHRAGRGQETQYF.

CDR3 region: CAIPRAGETQYF. The CDR3, as DNA: TGCGCCATCCCAAGGGCGGGCGAGACCCAGTACTTC. The V and J genes are TRBV10-2 and TRBJ2-5; D may be TRBD2 (5 bases). Trimming removed 10 bases from V and 5 bases from J, with 14 bases in between. Germline V gives CDR1 WSHSY, CDR2 SAAADI. This CDR3 contains 12 residues.

This chain connects TRBV5-6 to TRBJ1-3, with D perhaps matching TRBD1 (6 bases). The germline gives CDR1 SGHDT, CDR2 YYEEEE. This CDR3 region has 15 residues. Deletions cut 2 bases from V and 2 bases from J, with 11 bases between. CDR3 residues: CASSFVGATGNTIYF. The DNA for the CDR3 is TGTGCCAGCAGCTTCGTGGGGGCAACTGGAAACACCATATATTTT.

V usage is TRBV29-1 and J usage is TRBJ2-6; 10 bases match TRBD1. This CDR3 has 15 amino acids. Germline V gives CDR1 SQVTM, CDR2 ANQGSEA. V shed 3 bases and J 10 bases; nucleotides not matched to a gene: 9. The CDR3 DNA follows: TGCAGCGTTGATTCGGGACAGGGGAATGGGAACGTCCTGACTTTC. This codes for CSVDSGQGNGNVLTF. The entire variable domain, with the rest obtained from reference TRBV29-1 and TRBJ2-6, is as follows: SAVISQKPSRDICQRGTSLTIQCQVDSQVTMMFWYRQQPGQSLTLIATANQGSEATYESGFVIDKFPISRPNLTFSTLTVSNMSPEDSSIYLCSVDSGQGNGNVLTFGAGSRLTVL.

The V gene is TRBV5-4, the J gene TRBJ1-6; 10 bases match TRBD1. Germline values: CDR1 SGHNT, CDR2 YYREEE (reference sequence). V lost 4 bases and J lost 11; bases outside the gene matches: 9. The CDR3 covers 15 residues. This CDR3 reads CASSAPGQGPPPLHF. Written as DNA, the CDR3 is TGTGCCAGCAGCGCTCCGGGACAGGGGCCCCCACCCCTCCACTTT.

The chain has TRBV11-1 and TRBJ2-3; TRBD2 agrees at 9 bases. The germline V gene has CDR1 SGHAT and CDR2 FQDESV (reference sequence). With 1 base clipped from V and 2 bases from J, the junction kept 4 bases outside the gene matches. This CDR3 contains 16 residues. Here the CDR3 reads CASSLGGGVNTDTQYF. CDR3 nucleotide sequence: TGTGCCAGCAGCTTAGGCGGGGGGGTCAACACAGATACGCAGTATTTT.

CDR3 coding DNA: TGTGCCAGCAGTGAATACAACACTAACGGTGAAAAACTGTTTTTT. Amino acids: CASSEYNTNGEKLFF. V is TRBV25-1 and J is TRBJ1-4; no reliable D call. Germline V gene sequence: CDR1 MGHDK, CDR2 SYGVNS. The CDR3 spans 15 residues. Between the trimmed V and J ends, which lost 0 bases and 7 bases, there was a span of 12 bases.

The rearrangement uses TRBV4-1 and TRBJ1-5; perhaps TRBD1 as D (6 bases). Trimming took off 4 bases at V and 1 base at J, with 20 bases between the two ends. The CDR3 runs to 18 residues. Germline V gives CDR1 MGHRA, CDR2 YSYEKL. The CDR3 protein is CASSLPKGGARSNQPQHF. In nucleotides, the CDR3 is TGCGCCAGCAGCCTCCCCAAGGGGGGGGCGAGGAGCAATCAGCCCCAGCATTTT.

The CDR3 protein is CASTWTGVNYGYTF. The CDR3 coding sequence is TGTGCCAGCACCTGGACAGGGGTGAACTATGGCTACACCTTC. V gene TRBV5-4 combines with J gene TRBJ1-2; TRBD1 matches 9 bases. The junction had 5 bases not matched to a gene; V was cut back by 6 bases and J by 2 bases. This CDR3 contains 14 residues. Looked up from germline, CDR1 is SGHNT and CDR2 is YYREEE (reference sequence).

The chain joins TRBV20-1 to TRBJ1-3; D might be TRBD1 (6 bases). The germline CDR1 and CDR2 sequences are DFQATT and SNEGSKA (reference sequence). The CDR3 is 17 residues long. The V end was cut by 3 bases, the J end by 1 base, with 19 bases between. The CDR3 DNA sequence: TGCAGTGCTAGTCTGTTTGGCAGGGGATATTCTGGAAACACCATATATTTT. Protein sequence: CSASLFGRGYSGNTIYF.

The rearrangement links TRBV27 to TRBJ1-5; no firm D call. The CDR3 runs 16 residues. Germline-derived CDR1 and CDR2 are MNHEY and SMNVEV (reference sequence). V lost 8 bases and J lost 3, with 20 bases in between. The DNA of the CDR3 is TGTGCCAGCCGTCCCCGGGGAGGTTACCTCAATCAGCCCCAGCATTTT. This codes for CASRPRGGYLNQPQHF.

J is TRBJ1-2 and V is TRBV5-6; D gene ambiguous. The germline V gene encodes CDR1 SGHDT and CDR2 YYEEEE. CDR3 length: 13 residues. V was pared by 0 bases and J by 4 bases, with 7 bases between. The CDR3 protein is CASSLDRLYGYTF. The DNA of the CDR3 is TGTGCCAGCAGCTTGGACCGACTCTATGGCTACACCTTC.

The chain is built from TRBV11-2 and TRBJ1-1, with unresolved D. Trimming took 2 bases from V and 4 from J, leaving 8 bases between them. The germline V gene has CDR1 SGHAT and CDR2 FQNNGV. The CDR3 spans 13 residues. The CDR3 sequence is CASSLQRSTEAFF. CDR3 nucleotides: TGTGCCAGCAGCTTACAACGGAGCACTGAAGCTTTCTTT.

This clone appeared once. The J gene is TRBJ1-6, the V gene TRBV27, with TRBD1 matching 10 bases. With V trimmed by 5 bases and J by 7 bases, 2 bases remained unmatched. Germline CDR1 reads MNHEY; CDR2 reads SMNVEV (reference sequence). This CDR3 region has 14 residues. The CDR3 DNA sequence: TGTGCCAGCAGTACGACAGGGGGCAATTCACCCCTCCACTTT. Translated, it gives CASSTTGGNSPLHF.

This rearrangement joins TRBV3-1 (or the pseudogene TRBV3-2) to TRBJ1-2, with 8 bases fitting TRBD1. Germline CDR1 and CDR2: LGHDT and YNNKEL (reference sequence). The length of the CDR3 is 14 residues. Trimming at V came to 5 bases and at J to 4 bases, leaving 6 bases not matched to a gene. The CDR3 region is CASSAGGKGYGYTF. CDR3 nucleotide sequence: TGTGCCAGCAGCGCAGGGGGCAAAGGCTATGGCTACACCTTC.

The CDR3 protein is CATPGHFSYEQYF. DNA for the CDR3: TGTGCCACCCCTGGGCATTTTTCCTACGAGCAGTACTTC. This chain links TRBV24-1 with TRBJ2-7, with unresolved D. The CDR3 contains 13 residues. Trimming removed 9 bases from V and 1 base from J, with 12 bases in between. Germline-derived CDR1 and CDR2 are KGHDR and SFDVKD.

This sequence joins TRBV14 and TRBJ1-1; possible D gene TRBD1, 5 bases. The CDR3 covers 15 residues. In germline, CDR1 is SGHDN, CDR2 FVKESK. V was pared by 3 bases and J by 1 base, with 12 bases between. The DNA for the CDR3 is TGTGCCAGCAGCCATTCAGGGAAGGGGAACACTGAAGCTTTCTTT. This gives the protein CASSHSGKGNTEAFF.

Regarding this clone: The sample holds other DNA sequences that translate to the same CDR3. The chain joins TRBV5-1 to TRBJ1-1, with D perhaps matching TRBD1 (6 bases). Trimming removed 1 base at V and 5 bases at J, with 9 bases between. CDR3 length equals 13 residues. CDR1 and CDR2 from the germline V gene are SGHRS and YFSETQ. This chain's CDR3 is CASSLRGGTEAFF. The CDR3 coding sequence is TGCGCCAGCAGCTTGAGGGGGGGAACTGAAGCTTTCTTT.

CDR3 sequence: CASSHGGYSNQPQHF. The CDR3 DNA reads TGCGCCAGCAGCCACGGGGGATATAGCAATCAGCCCCAGCATTTT. J is TRBJ1-5 and V is TRBV4-1; D possibly corresponds to TRBD1 (5 bases). Trimming left V 3 bases short and J 0 bases short, with 9 bases between. This CDR3 contains 15 residues. The germline V gene encodes CDR1 MGHRA and CDR2 YSYEKL.

V gene TRBV7-2 combines with J gene TRBJ1-1; TRBD1 matches at 7 bases. The germline gives CDR1 SGHTA, CDR2 FQGNSA. CDR3 length equals 14 residues. The J segment lost 3 bases and the V segment lost 4 bases, leaving 5 bases of the junction unmatched. DNA for the CDR3: TGTGCCAGCAGCTCCAGGGGGTTGGACACTGAAGCTTTCTTT. It translates to CASSSRGLDTEAFF.

The chain has TRBV2 and TRBJ1-6; TRBD1 is a possible D gene (6 bases). Trimming took 6 bases from V and 10 from J, leaving 19 bases between them. The CDR3 sequence is 15 residues long. The germline CDR1 and CDR2 sequences are SNHLY and FYNNEI. The CDR3 loop is CASRTRVSGDSPLHF. The CDR3 coding sequence is TGTGCCAGCAGAACCCGGGTCTCAGGGGACTCACCCCTCCACTTT.

The V and J genes are TRBV7-6 and TRBJ1-2; a possible D gene is TRBD1 (6 bases). V lost 0 bases and J lost 4, with 12 bases in between. The CDR3 has 15 residues. Germline loops: CDR1 SGHVS, CDR2 FNYEAQ. CDR3 in amino acids: CASSLAEGGSYGYTF. In DNA, the CDR3 is TGTGCCAGCAGCTTAGCAGAGGGGGGGAGCTATGGCTACACCTTC.

The chain couples TRBV13 to TRBJ1-6, with D maybe TRBD1 (6 bases). The V and J ends lost 5 bases and 11 bases respectively, with 19 bases between them. Germline-derived CDR1 and CDR2 are PRHDT and FYEKMQ (reference sequence). This CDR3 contains 15 residues. The CDR3 coding sequence is TGTGCCAGCAGCGTGGGCGGGGGCGCGGGGGCACCCCTCCACTTT. Translated, it gives CASSVGGGAGAPLHF.

The chain has TRBV6-1 and TRBJ1-5; D not certain. V gave up 2 bases and J gave up 6 bases, with 14 bases separating them. This CDR3 has 15 residues. Germline CDR1 is MNHNS and CDR2 is SASEGT. The CDR3 spells CASSESYVSTQPQHF. CDR3 DNA sequence: TGTGCCAGCAGTGAATCCTATGTTTCTACTCAGCCCCAGCATTTT.

This chain joins TRBV15 and TRBJ2-7; 9 bases fit TRBD2. This CDR3 region has 14 residues. From germline, CDR1 is LNHNV and CDR2 YYDKDF (reference sequence). The V gene end was trimmed by 6 bases and the J gene end by 1 base; junction bases not matched to a gene: 4. The CDR3 loop is CATRRGGASYEQYF. Written as DNA, the CDR3 is TGTGCCACCAGGCGGGGGGGGGCGTCCTACGAGCAGTACTTC. The whole variable domain, remainder taken from reference TRBV15 and TRBJ2-7, is DAMVIQNPRYQVTQFGKPVTLSCSQTLNHNVMYWYQQKSSQAPKLLFHYYDKDFNNEADTPDNFQSRRPNTSFCFLDIRSPGLGDTAMYLCATRRGGASYEQYFGPGTRLTVT.

The chain combines TRBV10-3 with TRBJ2-7; no clear D gene. In germline, CDR1 is ENHRY, CDR2 SYGVKD. This CDR3 contains 14 residues. V dropped 2 bases and J dropped 5 bases, with 13 bases sitting between them. The CDR3 is CAISEGSGIHEQYF. The DNA of the CDR3 is TGTGCCATCAGTGAGGGCAGTGGCATCCACGAGCAGTACTTC.

This chain links TRBV11-2 with TRBJ1-6, with D unclear. The CDR3 runs 14 residues. Trimming pared 5 bases from V and 0 bases from J, leaving 5 bases between. The germline V gene has CDR1 SGHAT and CDR2 FQNNGV. The DNA of the CDR3 is TGTGCCAGCAGCCTCAGCTCCTATAATTCACCCCTCCACTTT. As protein: CASSLSSYNSPLHF.

This rearrangement joins TRBV7-9 to TRBJ2-5, with a weak D call TRBD1 (5 bases). The CDR3 runs 14 residues. V dropped 1 base and J dropped 5 bases, with 11 bases sitting between them. Germline values: CDR1 SEHNR, CDR2 FQNEAQ (reference sequence). The CDR3 DNA is TGTGCCAGCAGCTTAGGTTGGGGCGCGGAGACCCAGTACTTC. As protein: CASSLGWGAETQYF. The variable domain in full, completed from reference TRBV7-9 and TRBJ2-5, reads DTGVSQNPRHKITKRGQNVTFRCDPISEHNRLYWYRQTLGQGPEFLTYFQNEAQLEKSRLLSDRFSAERPKGSFSTLEIQRTEQGDSAMYLCASSLGWGAETQYFGPGTRLLVL.

The chain combines TRBV6-5 with TRBJ1-2, with D maybe TRBD1 (6 bases). The CDR3 spans 13 residues. In germline, CDR1 is MNHEY, CDR2 SVGAGI. Trimming pared 10 bases from V and 3 bases from J, leaving 15 bases between. CDR3 coding DNA: TGTGCCACCAAACGGGGGGGCGACTATGGCTACACCTTC. It specifies CATKRGGDYGYTF.

This chain connects TRBV7-9 to TRBJ1-1; D call uncertain. The V gene's germline CDR1 is SEHNR and CDR2 FQNEAQ (reference sequence). V was pared by 3 bases and J by 5 bases, with 7 bases between. The CDR3 is 12 residues long. The CDR3 spells CASSFVGTEAFF. CDR3 bases: TGTGCCAGCAGCTTCGTCGGGACTGAAGCTTTCTTT.

The chain employs TRBV18 and TRBJ2-2; TRBD1 matches at 8 bases. The length of the CDR3 is 15 residues. From germline, CDR1 is KGHSH and CDR2 LQKENI. V gave up 4 bases and J gave up 4 bases; unmatched junction bases: 5. The CDR3 DNA sequence: TGTGCCAGCTCACTGGCTCAGGGGGCCACCGGGGAGCTGTTTTTT. The encoded protein is CASSLAQGATGELFF. The full variable domain, in which reference TRBV18 and TRBJ2-2 provide the parts outside the CDR3, is NAGVMQNPRHLVRRRGQEARLRCSPMKGHSHVYWYRQLPEEGLKFMVYLQKENIIDESGMPKERFSAEFPKEGPSILRIQQVVRGDSAAYFCASSLAQGATGELFFGEGSRLTVL.